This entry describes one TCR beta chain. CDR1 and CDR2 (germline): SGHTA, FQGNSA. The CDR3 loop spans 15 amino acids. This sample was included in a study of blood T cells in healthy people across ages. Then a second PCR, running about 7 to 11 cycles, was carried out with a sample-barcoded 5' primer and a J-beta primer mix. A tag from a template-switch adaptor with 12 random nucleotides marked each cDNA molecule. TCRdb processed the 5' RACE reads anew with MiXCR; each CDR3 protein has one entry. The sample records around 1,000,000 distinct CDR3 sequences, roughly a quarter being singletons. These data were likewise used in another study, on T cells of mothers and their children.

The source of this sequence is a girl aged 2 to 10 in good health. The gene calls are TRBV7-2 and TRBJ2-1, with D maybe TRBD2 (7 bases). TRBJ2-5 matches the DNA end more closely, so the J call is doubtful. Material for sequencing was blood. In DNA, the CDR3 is TGTGCCAGCAGCTTAGGAGGGGGGGCCTCGGAGACCCAGTACTTC. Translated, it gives CASSLGGGASETQYF.